These 18 T cell receptor beta chains share one sample of origin, sequenced in a study of spatial heterogeneity in lung cancer. The study, taken as a whole, reports: Intratumoral expanded alpha and beta TCR counts were found to track tumor mutation counts.

Their antigens remain unidentified. TCRdb re-called the 5' RACE reads with MiXCR, one entry per CDR3 protein. The sample yields some 97,000 distinct CDR3 sequences, 3.5% to 5% seen once. Time point here: sample taken at primary tumor resection. The specimen was lung tumor tissue, collected at surgery. These receptors came from a male donor with early-stage non-small cell lung cancer.

This clonotype has at least ten counts. The chain combines TRBV14 with TRBJ1-1, with D hard to call. The germline V gene encodes CDR1 SGHDN and CDR2 FVKESK. There are 15 residues in the CDR3. V lost 4 bases, J lost 4 bases, and 16 bases lay in between. In DNA form, the CDR3 reads TGTGCCAGCAGCCGTCGGACGTCCGGGAGCACTGAAGCTTTCTTT. Encoded protein: CASSRRTSGSTEAFF.

The sample holds many counts of this clonotype. V and J are TRBV6-2 or TRBV6-3 and TRBJ1-1; D is ambiguous. The CDR3 covers 17 residues. Germline V gene lookup returns CDR1 MNHEY and CDR2 SVGEGT. V was clipped by 3 bases and J by 3 bases, with 20 bases between them. The CDR3 protein is CASSYILLYRGDTEAFF. For the CDR3, the DNA is TGTGCCAGCAGTTATATACTTCTGTATCGTGGGGACACTGAAGCTTTCTTT.

This clonotype was detected many times. J is TRBJ2-1 and V is TRBV29-1, with 10 bases that match TRBD2. V gave up 7 bases and J gave up 6 bases; unmatched junction bases: 6. The CDR3 contains 13 residues. Germline V lookup: CDR1 SQVTM, CDR2 ANQGSEA. The CDR3 DNA is TGCAGCGCCCTAGCGGGAGACAGCAATGAGCAGTTCTTC. Protein: CSALAGDSNEQFF.

The sample holds many counts of this clonotype. The rearrangement uses TRBV12-3 or TRBV12-4 and TRBJ1-3; 7 bases match TRBD1. V lost 6 bases to trimming and J lost 3 bases; unmatched junction nucleotides: 11. The CDR3 length is 16 residues. In DNA, the CDR3 is TGTGCCAGCAGGATGGTCGGAGGGGGCGGTGGAAACACCATATATTTT. Its protein product is CASRMVGGGGGNTIYF.

The chain couples TRBV29-1 to TRBJ1-1, with no clear D. Looked up from germline, CDR1 is SQVTM and CDR2 is ANQGSEA. With 7 bases removed from V and 4 bases from J, the gap between germline ends came to 7 bases. The CDR3 is 10 residues long. The CDR3 sequence: CSARFTEAFF. CDR3 nucleotides: TGCAGCGCACGGTTCACTGAAGCTTTCTTT.

This clonotype was detected ten times or more. This chain connects TRBV20-1 to TRBJ2-3; D is undetermined. The CDR3 is made up of 13 amino acids. The germline CDR1 and CDR2 sequences are DFQATT and SNEGSKA (reference sequence). The germline V and J ends were trimmed by 5 bases and 1 base, with 10 bases remaining between them. The CDR3 loop is CSAPTRGTDTQYF. The CDR3 nucleotides read TGCAGTGCTCCGACAAGGGGCACAGATACGCAGTATTTT.

This clonotype was detected ten times or more. The gene calls are TRBV5-1 and TRBJ2-5, with a tentative D call TRBD2 (5 bases). The CDR3 covers 15 residues. Trimming stripped 2 bases from V and 6 bases from J, with 17 bases between. The germline gives CDR1 SGHRS, CDR2 YFSETQ. The CDR3 loop reads CASSFLVQPGKTQYF. The CDR3 DNA reads as TGCGCCAGCAGCTTCTTAGTACAGCCGGGAAAGACCCAGTACTTC.

The chain links TRBV9 to TRBJ2-7; the match to TRBD2 covers 9 bases. V lost 2 bases and J lost 1; bases outside the gene matches: 4. This CDR3 is 15 amino acids long. Germline V gives CDR1 SGDLS, CDR2 YYNGEE. The CDR3 sequence: CASSVAREGSYEQYF. In DNA form, the CDR3 reads TGTGCCAGCAGCGTGGCGCGGGAGGGATCCTACGAGCAGTACTTC. The complete variable domain, with remaining parts taken from reference TRBV9 and TRBJ2-7, reads DSGVTQTPKHLITATGQRVTLRCSPRSGDLSVYWYQQSLDQGLQFLIQYYNGEERAKGNILERFSAQQFPDLHSELNLSSLELGDSALYFCASSVAREGSYEQYFGPGTRLTVT.

At least ten counts were recorded for this clonotype. The chain has TRBV2 and TRBJ1-6; D is ambiguous. V lost 7 bases to trimming and J lost 5 bases, with 12 bases between them. Per germline, CDR1 SNHLY and CDR2 FYNNEI. The length of the CDR3 is 14 residues. In DNA, the CDR3 is TGTGCCAGCAAGTACGATGTGCATAATTCACCCCTCCACTTT. Translating gives CASKYDVHNSPLHF.

The table lists this clonotype with many counts. The chain couples TRBV5-1 to TRBJ2-2; D perhaps matches TRBD1 (6 bases). Germline V gives CDR1 SGHRS, CDR2 YFSETQ. The V and J ends lost 6 bases and 10 bases respectively, with 19 bases between them. There are 14 residues in the CDR3. CDR3 nucleotide sequence: TGCGCCAGCAATCTCTCGGGACACCTCGAGGAGCTGTTTTTT. Amino acids: CASNLSGHLEELFF.

This clonotype was detected ten times or more. V and J are TRBV6-2 or TRBV6-3 and TRBJ1-5; D is uncertain. CDR3 length: 15 amino acids. Deletions cut 0 bases from V and 7 bases from J, with 13 bases between. Per germline, CDR1 MNHEY and CDR2 SVGEGT. CDR3 in DNA: TGTGCCAGCAGTTACTCGAACCGGGGAGGACAGCCCCAGCATTTT. Residues: CASSYSNRGGQPQHF.

This clonotype has ten or more counts. The chain is built from TRBV6-1 and TRBJ2-7; D unresolved. Germline values: CDR1 MNHNS, CDR2 SASEGT. V was clipped by 2 bases and J by 6 bases, with 8 bases between them. The CDR3 spans 12 residues. This CDR3 is CASSETPLEQYF. The CDR3 DNA sequence: TGTGCCAGCAGTGAAACCCCCCTCGAGCAGTACTTC.

This clonotype was picked up many times. This chain links TRBV29-1 with TRBJ2-7, with 8 bases aligning to TRBD1. CDR3 length: 13 amino acids. V lost 4 bases, J lost 4 bases, and 6 bases stayed unmatched. CDR1 and CDR2 (germline): SQVTM, ANQGSEA. The CDR3 DNA reads TGCAGCGTTGCAAGCAGGGGGCCTTACGAGCAGTACTTC. Amino acids: CSVASRGPYEQYF.

This clonotype was detected many times. This chain uses TRBV6-2 or TRBV6-3 with TRBJ1-1, with a possible D match to TRBD1 (5 bases). Germline V gene sequence: CDR1 MNHEY, CDR2 SVGEGT. Trimming removed 6 bases from V and 5 bases from J, with 16 bases in between. The CDR3 is made up of 14 amino acids. The CDR3 DNA is TGTGCCAGCAGACCAATCAGGGTCGGTACTGAAGCTTTCTTT. Amino acids: CASRPIRVGTEAFF.

This clonotype was counted at least ten times. The chain combines TRBV5-1 with TRBJ2-3, with 10 nucleotides matching TRBD2. Germline V lookup: CDR1 SGHRS, CDR2 YFSETQ. This CDR3 is built from 15 residues. The V and J ends lost 4 bases and 2 bases, in that order; junction bases with no gene match: 4. The CDR3 DNA reads as TGCGCCAGCAGCGCCGGGACTAGCGACACAGATACGCAGTATTTT. Translating gives CASSAGTSDTDTQYF.

In this sample, this clonotype turned up many times. V and J are TRBV13 and TRBJ2-3; 9 nucleotides match TRBD2. The length of the CDR3 is 16 residues. Looked up from germline, CDR1 is PRHDT and CDR2 is FYEKMQ (reference sequence). Trimming at V came to 5 bases and at J to 1 base, leaving 7 bases not matched to a gene. This CDR3 reads CASSRGGGRGTDTQYF. CDR3 in DNA: TGTGCCAGCAGCCGGGGTGGCGGGAGGGGCACAGATACGCAGTATTTT. Complete variable domain (other parts from reference TRBV13 and TRBJ2-3): AAGVIQSPRHLIKEKRETATLKCYPIPRHDTVYWYQQGPGQDPQFLISFYEKMQSDKGSIPDRFSAQQFSDYHSELNMSSLELGDSALYFCASSRGGGRGTDTQYFGPGTRLTVL.

This clonotype was observed many times. The V and J genes are TRBV7-9 and TRBJ2-1; D is possibly TRBD1 (6 bases). Trimming took off 1 base at V and 8 bases at J, with 21 bases between the two ends. This CDR3 has 17 amino acids. Germline values: CDR1 SEHNR, CDR2 FQNEAQ (reference sequence). In DNA form, the CDR3 reads TGTGCCAGCAGCTTAGGAGGCCTAGGGGGTACCCGCCATGAGCAGTTCTTC. Encoded protein: CASSLGGLGGTRHEQFF.

This clonotype was counted at least ten times. The rearrangement joins TRBV10-3 to TRBJ2-5; a weak D match, TRBD2 (5 bases). With 6 bases removed from V and 2 bases from J, the gap between germline ends came to 10 bases. Per germline, CDR1 ENHRY and CDR2 SYGVKD. This CDR3 region has 13 residues. The DNA for the CDR3 is TGTGCCATCAGGGCGGACTGGCAAGAGACCCAGTACTTC. It codes for CAIRADWQETQYF.